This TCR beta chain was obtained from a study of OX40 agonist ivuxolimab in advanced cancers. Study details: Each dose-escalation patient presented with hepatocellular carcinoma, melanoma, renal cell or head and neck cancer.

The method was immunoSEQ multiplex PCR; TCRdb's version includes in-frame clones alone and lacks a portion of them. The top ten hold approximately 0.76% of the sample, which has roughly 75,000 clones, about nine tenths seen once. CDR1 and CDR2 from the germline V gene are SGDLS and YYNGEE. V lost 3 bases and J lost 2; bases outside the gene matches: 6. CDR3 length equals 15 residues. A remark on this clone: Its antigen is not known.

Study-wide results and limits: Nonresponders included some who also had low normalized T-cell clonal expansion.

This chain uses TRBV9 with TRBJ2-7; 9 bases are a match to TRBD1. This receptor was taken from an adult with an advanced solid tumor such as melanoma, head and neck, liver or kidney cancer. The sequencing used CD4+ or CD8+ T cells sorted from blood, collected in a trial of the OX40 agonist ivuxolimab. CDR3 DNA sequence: TGTGCCAGCAGCGCCACGGGACAGGGTACCTACGAGCAGTACTTC. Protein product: CASSATGQGTYEQYF.